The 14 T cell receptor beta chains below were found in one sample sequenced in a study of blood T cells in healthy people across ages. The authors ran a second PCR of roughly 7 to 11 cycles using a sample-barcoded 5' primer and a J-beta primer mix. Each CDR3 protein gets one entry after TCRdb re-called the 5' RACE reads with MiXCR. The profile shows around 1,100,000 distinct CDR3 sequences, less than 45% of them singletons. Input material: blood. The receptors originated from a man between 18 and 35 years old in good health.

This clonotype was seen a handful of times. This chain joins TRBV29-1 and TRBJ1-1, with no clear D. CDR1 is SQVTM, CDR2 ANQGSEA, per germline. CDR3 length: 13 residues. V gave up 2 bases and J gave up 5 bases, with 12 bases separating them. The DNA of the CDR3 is TGCAGCGTTGAACCGGACGCGGGGACTGAAGCTTTCTTT. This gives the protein CSVEPDAGTEAFF.

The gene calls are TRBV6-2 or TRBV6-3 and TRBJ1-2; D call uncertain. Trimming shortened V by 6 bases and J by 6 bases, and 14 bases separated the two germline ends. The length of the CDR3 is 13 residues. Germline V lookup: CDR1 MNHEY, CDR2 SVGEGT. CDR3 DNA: TGTGCCAGCAGACCAACTCTAGAACATGGCTACACCTTC. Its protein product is CASRPTLEHGYTF.

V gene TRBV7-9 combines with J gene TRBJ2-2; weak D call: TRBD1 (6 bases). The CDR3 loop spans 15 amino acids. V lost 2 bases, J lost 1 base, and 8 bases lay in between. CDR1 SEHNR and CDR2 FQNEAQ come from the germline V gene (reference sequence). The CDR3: CASSLKQGNTGELFF. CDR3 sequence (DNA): TGTGCCAGCAGCTTAAAACAGGGGAACACCGGGGAGCTGTTTTTT.

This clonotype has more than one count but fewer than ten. The chain's CDR3 is CASSFQADEKLFF. In nucleotides, the CDR3 is TGCGCCAGCAGCTTTCAGGCGGATGAAAAACTGTTTTTT. The chain couples TRBV5-1 to TRBJ1-4; the D is unclear. This CDR3 region has 13 residues. Germline V gene sequence: CDR1 SGHRS, CDR2 YFSETQ. With 2 bases removed from V and 6 bases from J, the gap between germline ends came to 8 bases.

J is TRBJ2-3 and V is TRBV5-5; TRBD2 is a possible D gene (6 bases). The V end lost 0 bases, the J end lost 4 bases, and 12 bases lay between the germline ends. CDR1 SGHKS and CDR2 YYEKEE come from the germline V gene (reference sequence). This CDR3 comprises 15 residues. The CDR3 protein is CASSLGPGVADTQYF. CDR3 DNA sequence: TGTGCCAGCAGCTTGGGACCGGGGGTGGCAGATACGCAGTATTTT.

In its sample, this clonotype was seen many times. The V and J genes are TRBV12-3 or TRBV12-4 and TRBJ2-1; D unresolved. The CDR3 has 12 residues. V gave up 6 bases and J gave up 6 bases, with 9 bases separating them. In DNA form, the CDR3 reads TGTGCCAGCAGAGGCGACGTCAATGAGCAGTTCTTC. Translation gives CASRGDVNEQFF.

The CDR3 DNA follows: TGTGCCAGCAGCGCCCGACAGGGGGCTTCTCCCGGGGAGCTGTTTTTT. It encodes CASSARQGASPGELFF. This chain uses TRBV9 with TRBJ2-2; 10 bases are a match to TRBD1. The CDR3 consists of 16 residues. The V and J ends lost 3 bases and 6 bases, in that order; junction bases with no gene match: 8. Germline V CDR1 and CDR2: SGDLS, YYNGEE.

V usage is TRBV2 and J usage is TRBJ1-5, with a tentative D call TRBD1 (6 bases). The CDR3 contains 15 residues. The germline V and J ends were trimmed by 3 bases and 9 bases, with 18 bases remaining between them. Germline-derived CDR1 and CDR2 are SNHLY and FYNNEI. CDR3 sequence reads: CASSEFRGNDRPQHF. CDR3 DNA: TGTGCCAGCAGTGAGTTTAGGGGGAACGATCGGCCCCAGCATTTT.

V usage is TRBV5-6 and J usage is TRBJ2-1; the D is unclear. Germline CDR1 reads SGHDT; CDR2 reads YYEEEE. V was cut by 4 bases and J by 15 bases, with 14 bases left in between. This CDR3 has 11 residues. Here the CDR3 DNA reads TGTGCCAGCAGCCTAGGTCGCGATCGGTTCTTC. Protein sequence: CASSLGRDRFF.

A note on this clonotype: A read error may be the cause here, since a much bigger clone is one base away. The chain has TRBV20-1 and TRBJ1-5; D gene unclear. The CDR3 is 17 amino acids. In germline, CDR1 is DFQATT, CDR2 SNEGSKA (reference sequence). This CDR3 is CSARAWDLAVPNRPQHF. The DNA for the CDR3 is TGCAGTGCTAGAGCCTGGGATTTGGCCGTCCCCAATCGGCCCCAGCATTTT.

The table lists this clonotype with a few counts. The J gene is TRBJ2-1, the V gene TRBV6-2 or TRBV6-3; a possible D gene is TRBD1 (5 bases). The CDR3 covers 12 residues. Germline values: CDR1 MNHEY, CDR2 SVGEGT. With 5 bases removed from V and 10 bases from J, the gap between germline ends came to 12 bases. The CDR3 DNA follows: TGTGCCAGCAGTGCCCGTGACAGAGAGCAGTTCTTC. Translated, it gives CASSARDREQFF.

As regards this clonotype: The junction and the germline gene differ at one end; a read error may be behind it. CDR3 nucleotides: TGTGCCATCAGTGATTCCTTTGGGAATTCACCCCCCCACTTT. This gives the protein CAISDSFGNSPPHF. The chain uses TRBV10-3 and TRBJ1-6; D is ambiguous. This CDR3 region has 14 residues. Germline values: CDR1 ENHRY, CDR2 SYGVKD.

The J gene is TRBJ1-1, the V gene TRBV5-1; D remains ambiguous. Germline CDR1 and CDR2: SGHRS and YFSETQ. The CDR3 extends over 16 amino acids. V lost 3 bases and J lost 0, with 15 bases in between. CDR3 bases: TGCGCCAGCAGCTCCGGAATTATAACACTGAACACTGAAGCTTTCTTT. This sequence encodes CASSSGIITLNTEAFF. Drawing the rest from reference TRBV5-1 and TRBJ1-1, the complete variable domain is KAGVTQTPRYLIKTRGQQVTLSCSPISGHRSVSWYQQTPGQGLQFLFEYFSETQRNKGNFPGRFSGRQFSNSRSEMNVSTLELGDSALYLCASSSGIITLNTEAFFGQGTRLTVV.

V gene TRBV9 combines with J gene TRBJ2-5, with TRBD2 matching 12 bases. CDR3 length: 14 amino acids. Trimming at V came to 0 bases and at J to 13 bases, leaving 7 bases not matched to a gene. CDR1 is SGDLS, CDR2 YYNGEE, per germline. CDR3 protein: CASSVETSGGPRYF. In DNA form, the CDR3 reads TGTGCCAGCAGCGTAGAAACTAGCGGGGGGCCTCGGTACTTC.